These 31 T cell receptor beta chains came from one sample sequenced in a study of identical twins. TCRdb redid the calling of the 5' RACE reads with MiXCR, one entry per CDR3 protein. The top ten hold approximately 11% of the sample, which has about 240,000 distinct CDR3 sequences, 10% seen once. The sequencing sample was made of memory T cells sorted from blood. Source of these receptors: a man aged 45-65 years in good health.

This clonotype was found a few times. The chain uses TRBV3-1 and TRBJ1-6; 9 nucleotides align to TRBD1. Germline loops: CDR1 LGHDT, CDR2 YNNKEL (reference sequence). The CDR3 contains 15 residues. J gave up 7 bases and V 2 bases, and 3 bases lay outside the gene matches. The CDR3 spells CASSQRTGVNSPLHF. The CDR3 nucleotides read TGTGCCAGCAGCCAAAGGACAGGGGTAAATTCACCCCTCCACTTT.

This clonotype was detected many times. The V call is TRBV18, the J call TRBJ2-2; 7 bases agree with TRBD1. The V segment lost 1 base and the J segment 0 bases; nucleotides outside the gene matches: 2. In germline, CDR1 is KGHSH, CDR2 LQKENI. The CDR3 consists of 16 residues. The CDR3 is CASSPQGASNTGELFF. The CDR3 nucleotides read TGTGCCAGCTCACCACAGGGGGCTTCGAACACCGGGGAGCTGTTTTTT.

For this clonotype: An end of the junction differs from the germline gene, which may be a read error. The gene calls are TRBV3-1 and TRBJ1-1, with D hard to call. The CDR3 runs 14 residues. Germline V gene data show CDR1 as LGHDT and CDR2 as YNNKEL (reference sequence). CDR3 sequence: CSSSQALGNTEAFF. CDR3 in DNA: TGTTCCAGCAGCCAAGCCCTCGGGAACACTGAAGCTTTCTTT.

The rearrangement joins TRBV18 to TRBJ2-1; TRBD1 or TRBD2 may be the D gene (7 bases each). CDR1 and CDR2 from the germline V gene are KGHSH and LQKENI. Trimming took off 8 bases at V and 4 bases at J, with 21 bases between the two ends. This CDR3 has 16 residues. CDR3 in DNA: TGTGCCAGCGCTAAGCGGGACAGCCTCTTATACAATGAGCAGTTCTTC. This translates into CASAKRDSLLYNEQFF.

The CDR3 region is CASSRDKIRRETQYF. As DNA, the CDR3 is TGTGCCAGTTCGAGAGACAAAATTCGGCGAGAGACCCAGTACTTC. This sequence joins TRBV19 and TRBJ2-5; no clear D. Trimming took off 8 bases at V and 4 bases at J, with 20 bases between the two ends. CDR1 is LNHDA, CDR2 SQIVND, per germline (reference sequence). The CDR3 covers 15 residues.

This clonotype has a count of ten or more. V usage is TRBV27 and J usage is TRBJ2-1, with D tentatively TRBD2 (5 bases). V lost 3 bases and J 4 bases, leaving 10 bases between the germline ends. This CDR3 comprises 14 residues. Per germline, CDR1 MNHEY and CDR2 SMNVEV (reference sequence). This chain's CDR3 is CASSLRRGYNEQFF. The CDR3 DNA is TGTGCCAGCAGTTTGAGACGCGGGTACAATGAGCAGTTCTTC.

This clonotype appeared many times. The rearrangement joins TRBV4-3 to TRBJ2-3; 7 nucleotides agree with TRBD1. V lost 0 bases to trimming and J lost 6 bases; unmatched junction nucleotides: 9. CDR1 and CDR2 from the germline V gene are LGHNA and YSLEER. There are 16 residues in the CDR3. The CDR3 here is CASSQDPGQWGDTQYF. DNA for the CDR3: TGCGCCAGCAGCCAAGACCCGGGACAGTGGGGTGATACGCAGTATTTT.

This clonotype was seen more than once but under ten times. J is TRBJ2-3 and V is TRBV6-5; TRBD2 aligns across 9 bases. J lost 4 bases, V lost 0 bases, and 5 bases had no gene match. The CDR3 is made up of 16 amino acids. CDR1 and CDR2 (germline): MNHEY, SVGAGI. CDR3 sequence: CASSYSWLAGSDTQYF. The CDR3 nucleotides are TGTGCCAGCAGTTACTCTTGGCTAGCGGGGTCAGATACGCAGTATTTT.

About this clonotype itself: This may stem from a read error, because a much larger clone lies one nucleotide away. Here the CDR3 omits its conserved ending phenylalanine or tryptophan, so a read error is the likely source. V and J are TRBV4-3 and TRBJ2-1; D uncertain. Trimming pared 0 bases from V and 2 bases from J, leaving 8 bases between. CDR1 is LGHNA and CDR2 is YSLEER in the germline V gene. The CDR3 is 15 amino acids. The CDR3 spells CASSQDRAPYNEQFL. Written as DNA, the CDR3 is TGCGCCAGCAGCCAAGATCGGGCTCCCTACAATGAGCAGTTCCTC.

The chain carries TRBV12-3 or TRBV12-4 and TRBJ2-7; D ambiguous. CDR3 length equals 13 residues. V dropped 5 bases and J dropped 2 bases, with 10 bases sitting between them. CDR3 nucleotide sequence: TGTGCCAGCAGTGCGACTGAGACCTACGAGCAGTACTTC. Translation gives CASSATETYEQYF.

In this sample, this clonotype turned up a few times. The chain has TRBV29-1 and TRBJ2-1; possibly TRBD2 for D (6 bases). V lost 6 bases, J lost 5 bases, and 8 bases lay in between. Germline V gene lookup returns CDR1 SQVTM and CDR2 ANQGSEA. The CDR3 totals 11 residues. The CDR3 bases are TGCAGCGTGGGGGAGGACAATGAGCAGTTCTTC. Its translation: CSVGEDNEQFF.

This clonotype was seen at least ten times. This chain links TRBV7-9 with TRBJ2-7; 9 nucleotides match TRBD1. Germline values: CDR1 SEHNR, CDR2 FQNEAQ (reference sequence). Trimming cost V 0 bases and J 7 bases; bases outside gene matches: 7. This CDR3 contains 15 residues. CDR3 region: CASSLATTGGLEQYF. The CDR3 nucleotides are TGTGCCAGCAGCTTAGCGACGACAGGGGGTTTAGAGCAGTACTTC. Full variable domain (remainder filled in from reference TRBV7-9 and TRBJ2-7): DTGVSQNPRHKITKRGQNVTFRCDPISEHNRLYWYRQTLGQGPEFLTYFQNEAQLEKSRLLSDRFSAERPKGSFSTLEIQRTEQGDSAMYLCASSLATTGGLEQYFGPGTRLTVT.

Only one count was recorded for this clonotype. This sequence joins TRBV25-1 and TRBJ2-5, with TRBD1 matching 8 bases. Per the germline V gene, CDR1 is MGHDK and CDR2 is SYGVNS. Germline trimming cut 8 bases from V and 4 bases from J; bases unmatched to any gene: 3. The CDR3 is made up of 12 amino acids. The CDR3 loop is CASVTGGETQYF. The CDR3, as DNA: TGTGCCAGCGTTACAGGGGGAGAGACCCAGTACTTC.

There are a few counts of this clonotype. The rearrangement links TRBV12-3 or TRBV12-4 to TRBJ1-4; TRBD1 is a possible D gene (5 bases). The CDR3 totals 14 residues. V was clipped by 3 bases and J by 9 bases, with 14 bases between them. The CDR3: CASSFGGGSKKLFF. DNA for the CDR3: TGTGCCAGCAGTTTTGGCGGGGGGAGTAAAAAACTGTTTTTT.

This clonotype has ten or more counts. The chain combines TRBV6-5 with TRBJ2-2, with 8 positions matching TRBD2. The CDR3 extends over 17 amino acids. The germline gives CDR1 MNHEY, CDR2 SVGAGI. The ends lost 0 bases at V and 7 bases at J; junction bases unmatched: 10. The CDR3 reads CASSYSIPGGAIGELFF. The CDR3, as DNA: TGTGCCAGCAGTTACTCGATACCGGGGGGGGCCATCGGGGAGCTGTTTTTT.

CDR3 nucleotide sequence: TGCAGTGCCCCTCTCGTGGGGCAGGTCTACGAGCAGTACTTC. This gives the protein CSAPLVGQVYEQYF. The chain recombines TRBV20-1 with TRBJ2-7; D is possibly TRBD1 (5 bases). V was trimmed by 6 bases and J by 3 bases, leaving 18 bases between them. Germline CDR1 DFQATT, CDR2 SNEGSKA (reference sequence). This CDR3 region has 14 residues.

The CDR3 DNA follows: TGTGCCATCAACAGGGACGGAGAGACCCAGTACTTC. Protein product: CAINRDGETQYF. The V and J genes are TRBV6-2 or TRBV6-3 and TRBJ2-5; D might be TRBD1 (6 bases). CDR1 and CDR2 (germline): MNHEY, SVGEGT. The CDR3 has 12 residues. Deletions cut 10 bases from V and 4 bases from J, with 13 bases between.

This clonotype has a count of ten or more. The chain is built from TRBV21-1 and TRBJ2-3; the DNA was not used to check the table's D call, TRBD2. TRBV21-1 is a documented pseudogene. The CDR3 runs to 15 residues. CDR3 residues: CASSKAGECTDTQYF. CDR3 coding DNA: TGTGCCAGCAGCAAAGCGGGGGAGTGCACAGATACGCAGTATTTT.

This clonotype has at least ten counts. This rearrangement joins TRBV29-1 to TRBJ2-1, with D hard to call. From germline, CDR1 is SQVTM and CDR2 ANQGSEA. V was trimmed by 6 bases and J by 7 bases, leaving 13 bases between them. CDR3 size: 12 residues. The DNA of the CDR3 is TGCAGCGTCGGATGGATAGGGAATGAGCAGTTCTTC. This codes for CSVGWIGNEQFF.

This clonotype was seen a few times. This chain links TRBV20-1 with TRBJ2-1; 7 nucleotides agree with TRBD2. Germline V gene data show CDR1 as DFQATT and CDR2 as SNEGSKA (reference sequence). J gave up 10 bases and V 0 bases, and 6 bases lay outside the gene matches. The CDR3 contains 13 residues. CDR3 residues: CSARETTSWEQFF. The CDR3 nucleotides are TGCAGTGCTAGAGAAACGACTAGCTGGGAGCAGTTCTTC.

In this sample, this clonotype turned up many times. V usage is TRBV20-1 and J usage is TRBJ1-1; 8 bases are shared with TRBD1. The CDR3 length is 13 residues. Trimming took 5 bases from V and 6 from J; bases not matched to a gene: 8. From germline, CDR1 is DFQATT and CDR2 SNEGSKA (reference sequence). The CDR3 is CSARWGQDPEAFF. CDR3 sequence (DNA): TGCAGTGCTCGCTGGGGACAGGACCCTGAAGCTTTCTTT.

The chain links TRBV18 to TRBJ1-1; D gene unclear. Germline V gives CDR1 KGHSH, CDR2 LQKENI. The CDR3 contains 13 residues. Trimming stripped 3 bases from V and 4 bases from J, with 9 bases between. CDR3 loop: CASSPSEGTEAFF. The CDR3 nucleotides read TGTGCCAGCTCACCTTCTGAAGGCACTGAAGCTTTCTTT.

This clonotype was counted many times. The chain couples TRBV28 to TRBJ1-1; unclear D gene. This CDR3 has 12 residues. The V and J ends lost 6 bases and 10 bases respectively, with 15 bases between them. In germline, CDR1 is MDHEN, CDR2 SYDVKM. The CDR3 is CASRPQALGAFF. In nucleotides, the CDR3 is TGTGCCAGCAGACCTCAAGCCCTCGGAGCTTTCTTT. Supplemented by reference TRBV28 and TRBJ1-1, the full variable domain reads DVKVTQSSRYLVKRTGEKVFLECVQDMDHENMFWYRQDPGLGLRLIYFSYDVKMKEKGDIPEGYSVSREKKERFSLILESASTNQTSMYLCASRPQALGAFFGQGTRLTVV.

The V and J genes are TRBV4-2 and TRBJ2-2; the D is unclear. V shed 0 bases and J shed 6 bases, with 8 bases lying between them. The CDR3 length is 14 residues. The germline gives CDR1 LGHNA, CDR2 YNFKEQ. The CDR3: CASSQEGRPGELFF. CDR3 bases: TGTGCCAGCAGCCAAGAAGGCCGTCCCGGGGAGCTGTTTTTT.

In regard to this clonotype: A much larger clone differs from this one at a single base, so this may be a read error. The gene calls are TRBV27 and TRBJ1-4, with D unresolved. Germline CDR1 is MNHEY and CDR2 is SMNVEV (reference sequence). CDR3 length: 15 residues. As DNA, the CDR3 is TGTGCCAGCAGTTCCTCGGGATGGCGTAATGATAAACTGTTTTTT. Amino acids: CASSSSGWRNDKLFF.

At least ten counts were recorded for this clonotype. The V and J genes are TRBV4-2 and TRBJ2-3, with a weak D call TRBD2 (7 bases). Germline V CDR1 and CDR2: LGHNA, YNFKEQ. The CDR3 length is 18 residues. V lost 0 bases and J lost 5, with 21 bases in between. The CDR3 coding sequence is TGTGCCAGCAGCCAAGATGACTCGCGCGGGAGCAGGGGAGATACGCAGTATTTT. It translates to CASSQDDSRGSRGDTQYF.

This clonotype was seen ten or more times. The CDR3 loop is CSASRGGQTHNSYNEQFF. The CDR3 nucleotides read TGCAGTGCTTCTCGTGGTGGCCAAACTCATAACTCCTACAATGAGCAGTTCTTC. The chain employs TRBV20-1 and TRBJ2-1; no definite D call. V lost 5 bases, J lost 0 bases, and 23 bases lay in between. Germline loops: CDR1 DFQATT, CDR2 SNEGSKA (reference sequence). The CDR3 spans 18 residues.

This sequence joins TRBV9 and TRBJ2-1, with D unresolved. The length of the CDR3 is 13 residues. V was clipped by 0 bases and J by 2 bases, with 3 bases between them. Germline CDR1 SGDLS, CDR2 YYNGEE. The CDR3 DNA reads as TGTGCCAGCAGCGTAGTGCCCTACAATGAGCAGTTCTTC. This encodes CASSVVPYNEQFF.

The gene calls are TRBV7-9 and TRBJ2-1; D uncertain. CDR1 and CDR2 from the germline V gene are SEHNR and FQNEAQ (reference sequence). The CDR3 totals 14 residues. V was clipped by 1 base and J by 3 bases, with 7 bases between them. This chain's CDR3 is CASSLDSGYNEQFF. CDR3 sequence (DNA): TGTGCCAGCAGCTTAGATTCGGGCTACAATGAGCAGTTCTTC.

This clonotype showed up many times. This rearrangement joins TRBV20-1 to TRBJ2-7, with 12 bases identical to TRBD1. Germline V gene lookup returns CDR1 DFQATT and CDR2 SNEGSKA (reference sequence). The CDR3 covers 13 residues. V was pared by 6 bases and J by 4 bases, with 4 bases of the junction left unmatched. CDR3 in DNA: TGCAGTGCGCCGGGACAGGGGGCGTACGAGCAGTACTTC. Residues: CSAPGQGAYEQYF.

This clonotype was observed at least ten times. The chain joins TRBV28 to TRBJ2-7; D is ambiguous. The germline V gene encodes CDR1 MDHEN and CDR2 SYDVKM. This CDR3 contains 15 residues. Between the trimmed V and J ends, which lost 5 bases and 1 base, there was a span of 15 bases. The CDR3 sequence is CASSPLAILSYEQYF. For the CDR3, the DNA is TGTGCCAGCAGTCCATTAGCCATCCTATCCTACGAGCAGTACTTC.